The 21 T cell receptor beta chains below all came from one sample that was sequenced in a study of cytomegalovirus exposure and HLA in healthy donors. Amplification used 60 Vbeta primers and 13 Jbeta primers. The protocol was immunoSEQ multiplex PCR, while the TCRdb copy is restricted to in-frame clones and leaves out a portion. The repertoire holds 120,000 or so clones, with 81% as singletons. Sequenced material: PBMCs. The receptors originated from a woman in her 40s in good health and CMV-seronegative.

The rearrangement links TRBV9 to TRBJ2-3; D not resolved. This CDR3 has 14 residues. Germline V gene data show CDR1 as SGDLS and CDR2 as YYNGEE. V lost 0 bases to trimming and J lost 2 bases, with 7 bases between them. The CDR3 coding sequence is TGTGCCAGCAGCGTAGAACACACCACAGATACGCAGTATTTT. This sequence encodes CASSVEHTTDTQYF.

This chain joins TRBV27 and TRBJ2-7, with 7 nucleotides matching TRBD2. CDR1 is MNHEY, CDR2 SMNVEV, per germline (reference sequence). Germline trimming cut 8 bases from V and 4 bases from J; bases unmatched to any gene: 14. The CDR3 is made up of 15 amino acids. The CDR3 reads CASRLGGGPGYEQYF. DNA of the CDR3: TGTGCCAGCCGGTTGGGGGGAGGGCCTGGATACGAGCAGTACTTC.

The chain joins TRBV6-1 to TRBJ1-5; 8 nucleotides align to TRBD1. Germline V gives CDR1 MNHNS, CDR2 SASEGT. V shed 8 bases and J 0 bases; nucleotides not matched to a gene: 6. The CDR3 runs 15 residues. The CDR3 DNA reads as TGTGCCAGCGGGCGACAGGGGAATAGCAATCAGCCCCAGCATTTT. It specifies CASGRQGNSNQPQHF.

DNA of the CDR3: TGTGCCAGCAGCCAAATAATTCAGGACAGGGCAAATAGCAATCAGCCCCAGCATTTT. This translates into CASSQIIQDRANSNQPQHF. This rearrangement joins TRBV4-2 to TRBJ1-5; 8 bases line up with TRBD1. This CDR3 is 19 amino acids long. Germline V gene lookup returns CDR1 LGHNA and CDR2 YNFKEQ. The V gene end was trimmed by 2 bases and the J gene end by 0 bases; junction bases not matched to a gene: 12.

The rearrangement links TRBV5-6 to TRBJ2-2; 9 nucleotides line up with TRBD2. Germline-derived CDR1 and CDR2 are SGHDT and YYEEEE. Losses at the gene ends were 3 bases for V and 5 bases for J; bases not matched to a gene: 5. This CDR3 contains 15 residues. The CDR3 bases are TGTGCCAGCAGCTGGGCGGGAGGGCAAACCGGGGAGCTGTTTTTT. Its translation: CASSWAGGQTGELFF.

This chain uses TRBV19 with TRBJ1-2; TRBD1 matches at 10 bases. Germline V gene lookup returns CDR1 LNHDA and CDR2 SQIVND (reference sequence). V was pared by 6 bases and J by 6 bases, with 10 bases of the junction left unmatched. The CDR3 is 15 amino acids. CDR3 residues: CASRNMGQGKDGYTF. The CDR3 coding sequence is TGTGCCAGTAGGAATATGGGACAGGGGAAGGATGGCTACACCTTC.

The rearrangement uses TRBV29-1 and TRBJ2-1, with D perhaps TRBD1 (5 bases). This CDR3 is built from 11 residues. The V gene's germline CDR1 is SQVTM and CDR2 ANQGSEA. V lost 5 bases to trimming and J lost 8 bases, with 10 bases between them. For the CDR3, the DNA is TGCAGCGTTAGGGGCCACGATGAGCAGTTCTTC. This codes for CSVRGHDEQFF.

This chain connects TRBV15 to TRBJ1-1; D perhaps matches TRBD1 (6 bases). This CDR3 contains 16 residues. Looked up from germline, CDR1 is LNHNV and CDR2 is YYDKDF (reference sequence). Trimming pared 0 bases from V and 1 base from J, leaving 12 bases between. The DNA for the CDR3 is TGTGCCACCAGCAGAGATTTGACAGGTAGGAACACTGAAGCTTTCTTT. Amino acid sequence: CATSRDLTGRNTEAFF.

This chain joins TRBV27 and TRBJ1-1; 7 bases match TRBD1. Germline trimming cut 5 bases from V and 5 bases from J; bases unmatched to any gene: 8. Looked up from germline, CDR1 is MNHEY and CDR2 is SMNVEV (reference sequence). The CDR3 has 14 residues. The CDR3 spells CASSPLQGKTEAFF. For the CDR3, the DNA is TGTGCCAGCAGTCCCCTACAGGGGAAGACTGAAGCTTTCTTT.

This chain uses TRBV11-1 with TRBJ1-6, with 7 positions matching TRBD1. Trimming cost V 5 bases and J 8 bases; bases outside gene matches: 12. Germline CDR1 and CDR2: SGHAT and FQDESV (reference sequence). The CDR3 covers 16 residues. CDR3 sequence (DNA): TGTGCCAGCAGCCGTGACAGGGCGACTAAATATTCACCCCTCCACTTT. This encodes CASSRDRATKYSPLHF.

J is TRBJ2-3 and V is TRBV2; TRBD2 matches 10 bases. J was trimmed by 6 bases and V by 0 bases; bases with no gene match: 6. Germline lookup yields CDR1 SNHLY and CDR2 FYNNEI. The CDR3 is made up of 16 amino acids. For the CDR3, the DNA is TGTGCCAGCAGTGAAGCGGCTAGCGGGGGCCTGGATACGCAGTATTTT. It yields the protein CASSEAASGGLDTQYF.

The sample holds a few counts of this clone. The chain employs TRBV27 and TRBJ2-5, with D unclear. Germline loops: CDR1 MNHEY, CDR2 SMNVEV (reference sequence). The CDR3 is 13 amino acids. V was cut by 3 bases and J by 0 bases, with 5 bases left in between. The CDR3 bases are TGTGCCAGCAGTTTCGGGTACCAAGAGACCCAGTACTTC. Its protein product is CASSFGYQETQYF.

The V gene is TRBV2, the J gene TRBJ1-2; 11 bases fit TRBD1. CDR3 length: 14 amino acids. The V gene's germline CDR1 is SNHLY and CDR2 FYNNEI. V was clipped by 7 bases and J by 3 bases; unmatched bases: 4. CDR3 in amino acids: CASIRTGGDYGYTF. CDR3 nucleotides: TGTGCCAGCATTAGGACAGGGGGCGACTATGGCTACACCTTC.

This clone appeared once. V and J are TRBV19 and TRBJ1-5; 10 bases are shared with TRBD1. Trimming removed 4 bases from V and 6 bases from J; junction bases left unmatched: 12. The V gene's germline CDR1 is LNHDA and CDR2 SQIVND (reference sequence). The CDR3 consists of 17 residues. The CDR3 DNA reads TGTGCCAGTAGTAGCCGGGACAGGGGTCCGCGGAGTCAGCCCCAGCATTTT. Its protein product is CASSSRDRGPRSQPQHF.

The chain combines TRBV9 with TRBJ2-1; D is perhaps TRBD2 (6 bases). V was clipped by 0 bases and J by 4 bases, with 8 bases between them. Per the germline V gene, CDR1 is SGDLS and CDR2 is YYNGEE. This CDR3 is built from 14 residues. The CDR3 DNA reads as TGTGCCAGCAGCGTAGCCCGGGGGTACAATGAGCAGTTCTTC. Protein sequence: CASSVARGYNEQFF.

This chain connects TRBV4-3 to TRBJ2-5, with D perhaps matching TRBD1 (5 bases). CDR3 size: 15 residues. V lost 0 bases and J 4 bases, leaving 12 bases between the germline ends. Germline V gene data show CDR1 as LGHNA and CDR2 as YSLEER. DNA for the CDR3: TGCGCCAGCAGCCAAGATATCAGGGTTTCAGAGACCCAGTACTTC. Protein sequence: CASSQDIRVSETQYF.

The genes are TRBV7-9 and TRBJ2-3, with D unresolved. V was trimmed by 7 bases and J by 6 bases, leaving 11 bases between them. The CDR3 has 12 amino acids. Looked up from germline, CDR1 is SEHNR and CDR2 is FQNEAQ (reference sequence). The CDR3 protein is CASKLPQDTQYF. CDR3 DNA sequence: TGTGCCAGCAAGTTGCCCCAGGATACGCAGTATTTT.

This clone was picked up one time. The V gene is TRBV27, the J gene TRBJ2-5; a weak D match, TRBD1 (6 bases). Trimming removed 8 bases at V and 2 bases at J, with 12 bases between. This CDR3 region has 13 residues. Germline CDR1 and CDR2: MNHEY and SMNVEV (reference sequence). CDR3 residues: CASGRQDQETQYF. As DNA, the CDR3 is TGTGCCAGCGGACGACAGGATCAAGAGACCCAGTACTTC.

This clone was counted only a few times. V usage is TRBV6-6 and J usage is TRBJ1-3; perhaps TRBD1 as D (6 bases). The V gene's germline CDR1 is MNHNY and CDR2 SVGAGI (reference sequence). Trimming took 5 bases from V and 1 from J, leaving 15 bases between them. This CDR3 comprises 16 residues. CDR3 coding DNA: TGTGCCAGCAGTAGACAACAGGGTGATTCTGGAAACACCATATATTTT. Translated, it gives CASSRQQGDSGNTIYF.

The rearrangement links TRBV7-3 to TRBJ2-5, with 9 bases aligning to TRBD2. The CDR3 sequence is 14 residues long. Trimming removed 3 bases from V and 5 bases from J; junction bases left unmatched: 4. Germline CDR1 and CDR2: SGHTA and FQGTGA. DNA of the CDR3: TGTGCCAGCAGCTTTAGCGGGAGTAAGGAGACCCAGTACTTC. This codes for CASSFSGSKETQYF.

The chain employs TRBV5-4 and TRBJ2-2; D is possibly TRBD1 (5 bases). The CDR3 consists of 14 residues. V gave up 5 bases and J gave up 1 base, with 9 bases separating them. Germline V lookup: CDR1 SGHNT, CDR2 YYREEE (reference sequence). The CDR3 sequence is CASRGPLNTGELFF. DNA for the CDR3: TGTGCCAGCAGGGGGCCTTTGAACACCGGGGAGCTGTTTTTT.